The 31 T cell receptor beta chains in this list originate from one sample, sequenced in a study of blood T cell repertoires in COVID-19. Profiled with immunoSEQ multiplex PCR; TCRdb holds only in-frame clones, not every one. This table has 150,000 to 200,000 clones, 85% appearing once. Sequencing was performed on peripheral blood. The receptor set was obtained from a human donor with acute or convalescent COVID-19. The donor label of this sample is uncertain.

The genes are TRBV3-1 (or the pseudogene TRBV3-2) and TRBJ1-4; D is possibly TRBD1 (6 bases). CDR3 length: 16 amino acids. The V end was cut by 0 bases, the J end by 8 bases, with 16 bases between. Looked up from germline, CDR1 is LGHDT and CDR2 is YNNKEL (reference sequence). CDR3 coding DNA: TGTGCCAGCAGCCAAGATGTAGGGACGGGGGGCGAAAAACTGTTTTTT. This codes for CASSQDVGTGGEKLFF.

CDR3 in DNA: TGCGCCAGCAGCTTGGGTCTCGTCACCGGGGAGCTGTTTTTT. Its translation: CASSLGLVTGELFF. This rearrangement joins TRBV5-1 to TRBJ2-2; D unresolved. CDR3 length: 14 residues. Germline CDR1 and CDR2: SGHRS and YFSETQ. V lost 0 bases and J lost 4, with 7 bases in between.

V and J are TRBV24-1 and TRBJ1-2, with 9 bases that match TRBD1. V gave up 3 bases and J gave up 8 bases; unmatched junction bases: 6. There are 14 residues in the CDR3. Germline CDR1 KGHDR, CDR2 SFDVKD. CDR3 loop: CATSDPGQGTGYTF. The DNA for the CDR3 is TGTGCCACCAGTGATCCGGGACAGGGAACCGGCTACACCTTC.

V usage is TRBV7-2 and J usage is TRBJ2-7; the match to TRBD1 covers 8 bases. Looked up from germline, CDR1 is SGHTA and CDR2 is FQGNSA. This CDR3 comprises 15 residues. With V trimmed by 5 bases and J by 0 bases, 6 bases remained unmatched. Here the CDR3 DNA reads TGTGCCAGCAGCCCAGGGGACAGGAGCTCCTACGAGCAGTACTTC. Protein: CASSPGDRSSYEQYF.

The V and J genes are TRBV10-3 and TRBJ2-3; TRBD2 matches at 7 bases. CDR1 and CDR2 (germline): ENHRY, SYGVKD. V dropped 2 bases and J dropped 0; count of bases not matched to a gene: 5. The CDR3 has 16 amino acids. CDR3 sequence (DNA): TGTGCCATCAGTGAGGCTCGGGGGGACAGCACAGATACGCAGTATTTT. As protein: CAISEARGDSTDTQYF.

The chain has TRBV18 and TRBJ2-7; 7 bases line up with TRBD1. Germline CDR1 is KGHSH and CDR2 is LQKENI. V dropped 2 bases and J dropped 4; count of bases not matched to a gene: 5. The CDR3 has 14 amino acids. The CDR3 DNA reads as TGTGCCAGCTCACCAAGACAGGGCAATTACGAGCAGTACTTC. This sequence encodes CASSPRQGNYEQYF.

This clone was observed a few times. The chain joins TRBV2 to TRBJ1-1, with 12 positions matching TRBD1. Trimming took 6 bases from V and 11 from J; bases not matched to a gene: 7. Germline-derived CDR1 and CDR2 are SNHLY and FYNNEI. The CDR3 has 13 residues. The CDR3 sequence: CASSDQGQGAAFF. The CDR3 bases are TGTGCCAGCAGCGACCAGGGACAGGGGGCGGCTTTCTTT.

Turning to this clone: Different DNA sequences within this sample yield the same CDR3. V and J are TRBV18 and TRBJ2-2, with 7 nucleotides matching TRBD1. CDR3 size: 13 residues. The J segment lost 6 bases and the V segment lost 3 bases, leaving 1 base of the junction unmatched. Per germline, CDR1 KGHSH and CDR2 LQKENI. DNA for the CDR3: TGTGCCAGCTCACCCGACAGGGCCGGGGAGCTGTTTTTT. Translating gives CASSPDRAGELFF. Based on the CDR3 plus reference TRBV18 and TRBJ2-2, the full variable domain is NAGVMQNPRHLVRRRGQEARLRCSPMKGHSHVYWYRQLPEEGLKFMVYLQKENIIDESGMPKERFSAEFPKEGPSILRIQQVVRGDSAAYFCASSPDRAGELFFGEGSRLTVL.

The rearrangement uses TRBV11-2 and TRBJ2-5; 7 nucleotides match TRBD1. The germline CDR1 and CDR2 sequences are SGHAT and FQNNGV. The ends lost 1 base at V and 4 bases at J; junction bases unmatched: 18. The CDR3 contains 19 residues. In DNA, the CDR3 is TGTGCCAGCAGCTTAGGCCGATCGGGATTAGGGGGCCGGCGAGAGACCCAGTACTTC. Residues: CASSLGRSGLGGRRETQYF.

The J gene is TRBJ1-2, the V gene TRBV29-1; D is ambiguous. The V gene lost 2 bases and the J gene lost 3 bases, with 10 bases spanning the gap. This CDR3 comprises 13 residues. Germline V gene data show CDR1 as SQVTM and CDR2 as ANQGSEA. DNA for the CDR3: TGCAGCGTTGAAATGGGTCAGGACTATGGCTACACCTTC. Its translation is CSVEMGQDYGYTF.

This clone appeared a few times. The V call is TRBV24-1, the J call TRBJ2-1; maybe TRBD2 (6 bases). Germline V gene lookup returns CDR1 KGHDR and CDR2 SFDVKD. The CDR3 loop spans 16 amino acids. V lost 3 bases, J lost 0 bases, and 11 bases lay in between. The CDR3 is CATSDPLASSYNEQFF. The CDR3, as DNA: TGTGCCACCAGTGATCCCCTAGCGAGCTCCTACAATGAGCAGTTCTTC.

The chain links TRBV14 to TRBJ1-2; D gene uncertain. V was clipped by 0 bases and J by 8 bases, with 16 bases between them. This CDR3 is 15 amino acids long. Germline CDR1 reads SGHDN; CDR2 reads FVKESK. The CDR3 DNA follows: TGTGCCAGCAGCCAAGACATTCTCTTCCCTACCGGCTACACCTTC. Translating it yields CASSQDILFPTGYTF.

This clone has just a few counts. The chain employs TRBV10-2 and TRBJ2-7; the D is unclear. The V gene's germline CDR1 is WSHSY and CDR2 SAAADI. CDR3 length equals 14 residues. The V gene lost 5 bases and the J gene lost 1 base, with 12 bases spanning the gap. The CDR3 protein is CASSPQLSSYEQYF. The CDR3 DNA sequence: TGCGCCAGCAGTCCCCAACTATCTTCCTACGAGCAGTACTTC.

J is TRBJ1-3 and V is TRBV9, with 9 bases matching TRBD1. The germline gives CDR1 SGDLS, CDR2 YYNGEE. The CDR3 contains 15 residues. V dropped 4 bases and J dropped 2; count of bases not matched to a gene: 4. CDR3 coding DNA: TGTGCCAGCAGCTTACAGGGGGCTCCTGGAAACACCATATATTTT. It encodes CASSLQGAPGNTIYF. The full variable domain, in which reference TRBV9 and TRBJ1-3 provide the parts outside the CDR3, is DSGVTQTPKHLITATGQRVTLRCSPRSGDLSVYWYQQSLDQGLQFLIQYYNGEERAKGNILERFSAQQFPDLHSELNLSSLELGDSALYFCASSLQGAPGNTIYFGEGSWLTVV.

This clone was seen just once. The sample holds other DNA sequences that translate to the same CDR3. Here the CDR3 DNA reads TGTGCCATCAGTCATCCGGGAAGCGGGGTTCAAGAGACCCAGTACTTC. Encoded protein: CAISHPGSGVQETQYF. The chain has TRBV10-3 and TRBJ2-5; 7 bases align to TRBD2. CDR1 ENHRY and CDR2 SYGVKD come from the germline V gene. Losses at the gene ends were 5 bases for V and 2 bases for J; bases not matched to a gene: 11. CDR3 length: 16 residues.

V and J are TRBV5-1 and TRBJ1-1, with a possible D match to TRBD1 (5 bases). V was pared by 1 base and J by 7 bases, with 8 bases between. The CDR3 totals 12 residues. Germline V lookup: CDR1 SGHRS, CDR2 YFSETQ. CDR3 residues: CASSLRGNEAFF. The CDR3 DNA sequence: TGCGCCAGCAGCTTGAGGGGAAATGAAGCTTTCTTT.

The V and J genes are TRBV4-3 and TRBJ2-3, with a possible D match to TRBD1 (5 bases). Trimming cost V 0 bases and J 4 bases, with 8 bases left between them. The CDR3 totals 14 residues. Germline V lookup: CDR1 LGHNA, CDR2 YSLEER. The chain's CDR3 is CASSQDPRADTQYF. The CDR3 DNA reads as TGCGCCAGCAGCCAAGACCCCAGGGCAGATACGCAGTATTTT.

CDR3 DNA sequence: TGTGCCAGCAGCTTGGGGAACAGGGGGGTTGATGAGCAGTTCTTC. Protein product: CASSLGNRGVDEQFF. The rearrangement joins TRBV11-2 to TRBJ2-1; 8 bases align to TRBD1. This CDR3 has 15 amino acids. The trim removed 3 bases at V and 8 bases at J, leaving 9 bases unmatched. Germline V gene data show CDR1 as SGHAT and CDR2 as FQNNGV.

In DNA, the CDR3 is TGTGCCAGCAGCCCGTCCTCGAGCTCCTACAATGAGCAGTTCTTC. Encoded protein: CASSPSSSSYNEQFF. The chain recombines TRBV7-3 with TRBJ2-1; D not certain. Trimming shortened V by 5 bases and J by 0 bases, and 11 bases separated the two germline ends. Germline CDR1 and CDR2: SGHTA and FQGTGA. This CDR3 comprises 15 residues.

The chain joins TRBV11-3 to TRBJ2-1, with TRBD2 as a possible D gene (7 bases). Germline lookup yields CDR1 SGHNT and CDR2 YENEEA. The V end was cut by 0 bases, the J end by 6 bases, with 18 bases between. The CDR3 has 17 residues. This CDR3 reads CASSLDEVRGGINEQFF. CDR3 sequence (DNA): TGTGCCAGCAGCTTAGATGAAGTGAGGGGGGGTATCAATGAGCAGTTCTTC.

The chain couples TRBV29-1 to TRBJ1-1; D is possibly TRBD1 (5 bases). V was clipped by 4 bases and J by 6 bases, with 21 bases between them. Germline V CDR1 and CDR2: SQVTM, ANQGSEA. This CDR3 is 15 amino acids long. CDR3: CSVGGVPSPRPEAFF. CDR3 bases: TGCAGCGTTGGGGGGGTCCCCAGTCCTCGCCCTGAAGCTTTCTTT.

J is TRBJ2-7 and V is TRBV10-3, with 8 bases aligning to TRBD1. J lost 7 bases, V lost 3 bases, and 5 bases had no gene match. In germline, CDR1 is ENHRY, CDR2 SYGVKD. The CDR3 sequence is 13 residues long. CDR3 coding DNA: TGTGCCATCAGTGATCGGACAGGGCAGGAGCAGTACTTC. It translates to CAISDRTGQEQYF.

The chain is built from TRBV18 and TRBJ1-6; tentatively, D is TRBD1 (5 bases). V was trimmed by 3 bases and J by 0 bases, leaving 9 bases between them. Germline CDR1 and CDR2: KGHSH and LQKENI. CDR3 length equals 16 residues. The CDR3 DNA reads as TGTGCCAGCTCACCCCGGGGGAGCTCCTATAATTCACCCCTCCACTTT. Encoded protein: CASSPRGSSYNSPLHF.

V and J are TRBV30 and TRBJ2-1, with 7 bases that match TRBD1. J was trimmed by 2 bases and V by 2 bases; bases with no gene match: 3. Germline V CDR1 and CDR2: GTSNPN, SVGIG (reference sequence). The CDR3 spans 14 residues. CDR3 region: CAWSTGTAYNEQFF. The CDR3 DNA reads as TGTGCCTGGAGTACCGGGACAGCCTACAATGAGCAGTTCTTC.

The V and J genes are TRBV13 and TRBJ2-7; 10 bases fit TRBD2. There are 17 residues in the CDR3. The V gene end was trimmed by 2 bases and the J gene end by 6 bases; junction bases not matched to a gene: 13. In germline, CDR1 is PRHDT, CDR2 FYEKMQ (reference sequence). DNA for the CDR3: TGTGCCAGCAGCTTACGCCGGGAGCGGGGGGGCCTCGGCGAGCAGTACTTC. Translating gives CASSLRRERGGLGEQYF.

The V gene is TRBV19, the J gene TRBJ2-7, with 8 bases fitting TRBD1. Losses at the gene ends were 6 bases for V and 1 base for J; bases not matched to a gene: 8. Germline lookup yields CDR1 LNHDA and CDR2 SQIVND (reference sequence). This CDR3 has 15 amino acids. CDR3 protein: CASRMDRAGSYEQYF. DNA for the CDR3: TGTGCCAGTAGAATGGACAGGGCGGGTTCCTACGAGCAGTACTTC. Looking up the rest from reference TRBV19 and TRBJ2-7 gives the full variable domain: DGGITQSPKYLFRKEGQNVTLSCEQNLNHDAMYWYRQDPGQGLRLIYYSQIVNDFQKGDIAEGYSVSREKKESFPLTVTSAQKNPTAFYLCASRMDRAGSYEQYFGPGTRLTVT.

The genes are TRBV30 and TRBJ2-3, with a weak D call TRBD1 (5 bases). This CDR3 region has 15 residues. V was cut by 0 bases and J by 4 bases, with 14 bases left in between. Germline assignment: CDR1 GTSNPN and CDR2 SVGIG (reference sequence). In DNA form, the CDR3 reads TGTGCCTGGAGTGTAAGGGGCTTAGGGGCAGATACGCAGTATTTT. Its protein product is CAWSVRGLGADTQYF.

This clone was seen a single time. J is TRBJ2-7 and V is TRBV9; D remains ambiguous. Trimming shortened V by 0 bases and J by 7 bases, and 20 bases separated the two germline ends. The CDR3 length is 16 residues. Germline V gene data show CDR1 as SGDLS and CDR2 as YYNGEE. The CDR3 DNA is TGTGCCAGCAGCGTAGCTTTGACTCCCCACGTTGGGGAGCAGTACTTC. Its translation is CASSVALTPHVGEQYF.

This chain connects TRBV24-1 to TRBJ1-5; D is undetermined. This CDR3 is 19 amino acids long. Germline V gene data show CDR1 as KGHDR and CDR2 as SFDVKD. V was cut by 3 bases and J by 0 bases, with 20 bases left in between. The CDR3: CATSDDPAGRPYSNQPQHF. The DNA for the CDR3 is TGTGCCACCAGTGATGACCCGGCTGGCAGGCCTTATAGCAATCAGCCCCAGCATTTT.

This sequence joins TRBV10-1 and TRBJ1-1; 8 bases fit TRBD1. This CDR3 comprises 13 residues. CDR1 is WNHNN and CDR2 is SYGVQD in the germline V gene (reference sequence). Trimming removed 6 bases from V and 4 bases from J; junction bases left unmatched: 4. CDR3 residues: CASRPDRATEAFF. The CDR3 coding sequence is TGCGCCAGCAGACCGGACAGGGCCACTGAAGCTTTCTTT.

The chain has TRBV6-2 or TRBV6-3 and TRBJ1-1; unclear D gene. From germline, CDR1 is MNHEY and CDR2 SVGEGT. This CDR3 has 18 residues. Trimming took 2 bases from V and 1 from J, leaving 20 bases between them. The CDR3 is CASSYPPGLGGRNTEAFF. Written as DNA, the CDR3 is TGTGCCAGCAGTTACCCCCCTGGACTGGGAGGAAGGAACACTGAAGCTTTCTTT.